One and the same sample provided the 19 T cell receptor beta chains below, sequenced in a study of blood T cell repertoires in COVID-19. TCRdb's table, derived via immunoSEQ multiplex PCR, lists solely in-frame clones and lacks some. The sample lists 250,000 to 300,000 clones, around 80% occurring once. Sequenced sample: peripheral blood. Source of these receptors: an older man with acute or convalescent COVID-19.

The chain uses TRBV7-9 and TRBJ2-7; a possible D gene is TRBD1 (5 bases). V gave up 3 bases and J gave up 2 bases, with 11 bases separating them. Germline-derived CDR1 and CDR2 are SEHNR and FQNEAQ (reference sequence). CDR3 length: 14 residues. The CDR3 coding sequence is TGTGCCAGCAGCTTTGGGCAGGGCCCCTACGAGCAGTACTTC. Translated, it gives CASSFGQGPYEQYF.

V and J are TRBV28 and TRBJ1-2, with TRBD1 identical over 8 bases. J gave up 3 bases and V 6 bases, and 3 bases lay outside the gene matches. This CDR3 spans 13 amino acids. The germline V gene encodes CDR1 MDHEN and CDR2 SYDVKM. Here the CDR3 reads CASSTGGYYGYTF. The CDR3, as DNA: TGTGCCAGCAGCACAGGGGGGTACTATGGCTACACCTTC.

This CDR3 reads CATSFISGMGRETQYF. The DNA of the CDR3 is TGTGCCACCAGTTTTATTAGCGGGATGGGTCGAGAGACCCAGTACTTC. The V call is TRBV24-1, the J call TRBJ2-5; 8 bases fit TRBD2. Trimming at V came to 6 bases and at J to 4 bases, leaving 12 bases not matched to a gene. This CDR3 has 16 residues. The V gene's germline CDR1 is KGHDR and CDR2 SFDVKD.

The V gene is TRBV5-1, the J gene TRBJ2-1; D might be TRBD2 (6 bases). This CDR3 region has 15 residues. The V end was cut by 0 bases, the J end by 0 bases, with 7 bases between. Germline assignment: CDR1 SGHRS and CDR2 YFSETQ. The CDR3 sequence is CASSLASDSYNEQFF. CDR3 nucleotides: TGCGCCAGCAGCTTGGCTAGCGACTCCTACAATGAGCAGTTCTTC. The full variable domain, its missing parts supplied by reference TRBV5-1 and TRBJ2-1, is KAGVTQTPRYLIKTRGQQVTLSCSPISGHRSVSWYQQTPGQGLQFLFEYFSETQRNKGNFPGRFSGRQFSNSRSEMNVSTLELGDSALYLCASSLASDSYNEQFFGPGTRLTVL.

The genes are TRBV28 and TRBJ1-2; 7 nucleotides match TRBD1. The germline gives CDR1 MDHEN, CDR2 SYDVKM. CDR3 size: 12 residues. V lost 11 bases and J lost 4; bases outside the gene matches: 7. CDR3 nucleotides: TGTGCCGGCGGGGACAGAGTCTATGGCTACACCTTC. Translated: CAGGDRVYGYTF.

There are a few counts of this clone. The V gene is TRBV10-3, the J gene TRBJ2-1; D may be TRBD1 (6 bases). V lost 0 bases and J lost 4, with 10 bases in between. The CDR3 length is 15 residues. Per the germline V gene, CDR1 is ENHRY and CDR2 is SYGVKD. CDR3 sequence: CAISESRTAYNEQFF. The CDR3 DNA follows: TGTGCCATCAGTGAGTCCAGGACAGCTTACAATGAGCAGTTCTTC.

This chain links TRBV6-1 with TRBJ2-5, with D perhaps TRBD1 (5 bases). V was pared by 2 bases and J by 1 base, with 8 bases between. Germline-derived CDR1 and CDR2 are MNHNS and SASEGT. This CDR3 region has 14 residues. This CDR3 is CASSEIDSQETQYF. The CDR3 nucleotides read TGTGCCAGCAGTGAAATCGACAGCCAAGAGACCCAGTACTTC.

The J gene is TRBJ2-2, the V gene TRBV27, with D tentatively TRBD1 (6 bases). V was trimmed by 6 bases and J by 3 bases, leaving 20 bases between them. Germline CDR1 MNHEY, CDR2 SMNVEV (reference sequence). The CDR3 runs 17 residues. CDR3 sequence (DNA): TGTGCCAGCAGACAAATCCCGGGACACCTATACACCGGGGAGCTGTTTTTT. It specifies CASRQIPGHLYTGELFF.

The gene calls are TRBV18 and TRBJ2-2; 7 positions match TRBD1. Looked up from germline, CDR1 is KGHSH and CDR2 is LQKENI. V gave up 0 bases and J gave up 5 bases; unmatched junction bases: 9. This CDR3 spans 17 amino acids. CDR3 protein: CASSPPPRTGATGELFF. The DNA of the CDR3 is TGTGCCAGCTCACCACCGCCTAGGACAGGTGCGACCGGGGAGCTGTTTTTT.

The V call is TRBV6-1, the J call TRBJ1-2; D is undetermined. Germline V gene data show CDR1 as MNHNS and CDR2 as SASEGT. Trimming took 0 bases from V and 4 from J, leaving 15 bases between them. The CDR3 is 16 residues long. The CDR3 sequence is CASSEAIDIGSYGYTF. The CDR3 nucleotides are TGTGCCAGCAGTGAAGCAATAGACATCGGAAGCTATGGCTACACCTTC.

The CDR3 bases are TGTGCCACCAGTGACCAGTCCGGACTGGGCACAGATACGCAGTATTTT. Translation: CATSDQSGLGTDTQYF. This chain links TRBV24-1 with TRBJ2-3; perhaps TRBD2 as D (5 bases). The V end lost 4 bases, the J end lost 1 base, and 14 bases lay between the germline ends. CDR1 is KGHDR, CDR2 SFDVKD, per germline. The CDR3 has 16 amino acids.

The chain couples TRBV28 to TRBJ2-4, with D possibly matching TRBD1 (6 bases). V was trimmed by 4 bases and J by 0 bases, leaving 13 bases between them. CDR3 length: 16 amino acids. Germline V CDR1 and CDR2: MDHEN, SYDVKM. CDR3 sequence (DNA): TGTGCCAGCAGTTCCCCGACAGGTCTAGCCAAAAACATTCAGTACTTC. Translated, it gives CASSSPTGLAKNIQYF.

The rearrangement links TRBV28 to TRBJ1-4, with D perhaps matching TRBD1 (5 bases). The CDR3 extends over 15 amino acids. Trimming removed 5 bases at V and 3 bases at J, with 13 bases between. Germline CDR1 and CDR2: MDHEN and SYDVKM. The chain's CDR3 is CASSVSGLANEKLFF. The CDR3, as DNA: TGTGCCAGCAGTGTCTCAGGGTTGGCTAATGAAAAACTGTTTTTT. Full variable domain (remainder filled in from reference TRBV28 and TRBJ1-4): DVKVTQSSRYLVKRTGEKVFLECVQDMDHENMFWYRQDPGLGLRLIYFSYDVKMKEKGDIPEGYSVSREKKERFSLILESASTNQTSMYLCASSVSGLANEKLFFGSGTQLSVL.

This sequence joins TRBV19 and TRBJ2-7; a weak D match, TRBD1 (6 bases). V lost 5 bases and J lost 2, with 19 bases in between. There are 16 residues in the CDR3. Germline CDR1 and CDR2: LNHDA and SQIVND (reference sequence). The CDR3 nucleotides are TGTGCCAGTAGTCTCAGCCCCGGGACATTAGCCTACGAGCAGTACTTC. Its translation: CASSLSPGTLAYEQYF.

The J gene is TRBJ1-1, the V gene TRBV28; the D gene is possibly TRBD1 (6 bases). This CDR3 is built from 13 residues. V was cut by 10 bases and J by 1 base, with 13 bases left in between. Per the germline V gene, CDR1 is MDHEN and CDR2 is SYDVKM. The CDR3 nucleotides are TGTGCCACCCACAGGACAGAGAACACTGAAGCTTTCTTT. Translated: CATHRTENTEAFF.

The CDR3 DNA reads as TGTGCCAGCAGTCGCCAGGGACTAAACTCTGGGGCCAACGTCCTGACTTTC. The encoded protein is CASSRQGLNSGANVLTF. The chain is built from TRBV28 and TRBJ2-6; 7 bases are a match to TRBD2. The CDR3 spans 17 residues. V was clipped by 5 bases and J by 0 bases; unmatched bases: 7. CDR1 is MDHEN, CDR2 SYDVKM, per germline. The entire variable domain, with the rest obtained from reference TRBV28 and TRBJ2-6, is as follows: DVKVTQSSRYLVKRTGEKVFLECVQDMDHENMFWYRQDPGLGLRLIYFSYDVKMKEKGDIPEGYSVSREKKERFSLILESASTNQTSMYLCASSRQGLNSGANVLTFGAGSRLTVL.

The CDR3 DNA reads as TGTGCCAGCAGTGAATCCGGGACAGGGTTTTTCAATGAGCAGTTCTTC. This encodes CASSESGTGFFNEQFF. V and J are TRBV2 and TRBJ2-1; 9 bases line up with TRBD1. The CDR3 spans 16 residues. V lost 2 bases, J lost 6 bases, and 8 bases stayed unmatched. Germline values: CDR1 SNHLY, CDR2 FYNNEI. The full variable domain, rest sourced from reference TRBV2 and TRBJ2-1, is EPEVTQTPSHQVTQMGQEVILRCVPISNHLYFYWYRQILGQKVEFLVSFYNNEISEKSEIFDDQFSVERPDGSNFTLKIRSTKLEDSAMYFCASSESGTGFFNEQFFGPGTRLTVL.

V usage is TRBV10-3 and J usage is TRBJ1-2; no reliable D call. V lost 4 bases to trimming and J lost 4 bases, with 28 bases between them. This CDR3 comprises 19 residues. The V gene's germline CDR1 is ENHRY and CDR2 SYGVKD. The CDR3 sequence is CAISAIGEGAQAEVYGYTF. For the CDR3, the DNA is TGTGCCATCAGTGCAATTGGGGAGGGCGCGCAGGCCGAGGTCTATGGCTACACCTTC.

V gene TRBV7-9 combines with J gene TRBJ2-1; TRBD2 might be the D (6 bases). This CDR3 spans 14 amino acids. Germline CDR1 SEHNR, CDR2 FQNEAQ (reference sequence). Between the trimmed V and J ends, which lost 2 bases and 5 bases, there was a span of 10 bases. CDR3 region: CASSLSRTNNEQFF. As DNA, the CDR3 is TGTGCCAGCAGCTTATCCAGGACTAACAATGAGCAGTTCTTC.